Each of the 3 T cell receptor beta chains below was sequenced from the same sample in a study of control samples from healthy donors and cancer patients. TCRdb's copy holds only in-frame clones and misses some; the assay was immunoSEQ multiplex PCR. This sample has tens of thousands of clones, with over 85% found just once. The sequencing sample was made of PBMCs. These receptors all stem from a man aged 25-45 years with colorectal cancer.

This chain links TRBV5-1 with TRBJ2-3; a possible D gene is TRBD2 (6 bases). This CDR3 spans 15 amino acids. CDR1 is SGHRS and CDR2 is YFSETQ in the germline V gene. The ends were cut back, 6 bases at V and 2 bases at J, with 16 bases in the middle. The CDR3 DNA reads as TGCGCCAGCACCCTGAGGGCGGGACTCACAGATACGCAGTATTTT. It encodes CASTLRAGLTDTQYF. Full variable domain (outside the CDR3, taken from reference TRBV5-1 and TRBJ2-3): KAGVTQTPRYLIKTRGQQVTLSCSPISGHRSVSWYQQTPGQGLQFLFEYFSETQRNKGNFPGRFSGRQFSNSRSEMNVSTLELGDSALYLCASTLRAGLTDTQYFGPGTRLTVL.

The CDR3 region is CASRGWSSYNEQFF. The CDR3 DNA sequence: TGTGCCAGCAGAGGCTGGAGCTCCTACAATGAGCAGTTCTTC. This rearrangement joins TRBV5-8 to TRBJ2-1; no clear D. Trimming stripped 5 bases from V and 0 bases from J, with 9 bases between. In germline, CDR1 is SGHTS, CDR2 YDEGEE. The CDR3 length is 14 residues.

The rearrangement links TRBV6-6 to TRBJ1-1; 10 positions agree with TRBD1. The V and J ends lost 4 bases and 12 bases, in that order; junction bases with no gene match: 8. The CDR3 contains 13 residues. Germline V gene sequence: CDR1 MNHNY, CDR2 SVGAGI (reference sequence). CDR3 coding DNA: TGTGCCAGCAGTTCCGGACAGGGGGAAGGAACTTTCTTT. Its protein is CASSSGQGEGTFF.